This is a list of T cell receptor beta chains from one sample in a study of blood T cell repertoires in COVID-19. The assay was immunoSEQ multiplex PCR, and TCRdb's table has in-frame clones only and misses some. Of under 30,000 clones listed, 94% are singletons. Sequencing was performed on peripheral blood. The receptors originated from a human donor with active COVID-19. The donor label of this sample is uncertain. Each CDR3 is given with its conserved first and last residue. A D gene is named only where the DNA matches it firmly. Size is omitted from some rows. Given values are once, few, many or a class for expanded clones.

size | J | D | V | CDR3 | DNA
few | TRBJ1-1 | - | TRBV5-1 | CASSVEQGRTEAFF | TGCGCCAGCAGCGTAGAACAGGGCCGTACTGAAGCTTTCTTT
- | TRBJ2-5 | TRBD1 | TRBV30 | CAWRHRGQFQETQYF | TGTGCCTGGAGACACAGGGGGCAGTTCCAAGAGACCCAGTACTTC
few | TRBJ2-7 | TRBD1 | TRBV5-5 | CASSLLDRGHEQYF | TGTGCCAGCAGCCTCCTGGACAGGGGCCACGAGCAGTACTTC
- | TRBJ2-3 | - | TRBV11-3 | CASSLLWADTQYF | TGTGCCAGCAGCTTATTGTGGGCTGATACGCAGTATTTT
- | TRBJ1-4 | TRBD1 | TRBV7-9 | CASSLVTGGTEKLFF | TGTGCCAGCAGCTTAGTAACAGGGGGCACTGAAAAACTGTTTTTT
- | TRBJ2-1 | - | TRBV6-2/TRBV6-3 | CASSYSPARTMDEQFF | TGTGCCAGCAGTTACTCCCCCGCACGGACTATGGATGAGCAGTTCTTC
- | TRBJ1-6 | - | TRBV7-2 | CASSLRGQGGSPLHF | TGTGCCAGCAGCTTAAGGGGCCAGGGAGGTTCACCCCTCCACTTT
- | TRBJ2-1 | - | TRBV5-1 | CASSLDADSYNEQFF | TGCGCCAGCAGCTTGGACGCGGACTCCTACAATGAGCAGTTCTTC
- | TRBJ2-5 | - | TRBV25-1 | CASSPGGLGETQYF | TGTGCCAGCAGCCCCGGGGGGCTCGGGGAGACCCAGTACTTC
- | TRBJ1-2 | - | TRBV5-6 | CASSLAGGGGYTF | TGTGCCAGCAGCTTGGCCGGGGGAGGTGGCTACACCTTC
- | TRBJ1-1 | TRBD1 | TRBV5-1 | CASSPRTGRGTEAFF | TGCGCCAGCAGCCCGCGGACAGGGAGGGGCACTGAAGCTTTCTTT
- | TRBJ2-6 | - | TRBV19 | CASSKQSTPSGANVLTF | TGTGCCAGTAGTAAACAGAGTACACCCTCTGGGGCCAACGTCCTGACTTTC
- | TRBJ1-2 | - | TRBV12-3/TRBV12-4 | CASSQGTTYGYTF | TGTGCCAGCAGTCAGGGGACTACCTATGGCTACACCTTC
- | TRBJ1-5 | TRBD1 | TRBV4-1 | CASSQASGTGIHQPQHF | TGCGCCAGCAGCCAAGCATCCGGGACAGGGATCCATCAGCCCCAGCATTTT
- | TRBJ1-4 | - | TRBV4-1 | CASSRTAGATNEKLFF | TGCGCCAGCAGCCGGACCGCAGGGGCAACTAATGAAAAACTGTTTTTT
- | TRBJ2-5 | - | TRBV7-8 | CASSWNRDSKETQYF | TGTGCCAGCAGCTGGAACCGGGACTCCAAAGAGACCCAGTACTTC
- | TRBJ2-2 | TRBD2 | TRBV9 | CASSPEAGGRGELFF | TGTGCCAGCAGCCCAGAAGCGGGGGGGCGAGGGGAGCTGTTTTTT
- | TRBJ2-3 | - | TRBV4-1 | CASSQDRLTGRSTDTQYF | TGCGCCAGCAGCCAAGATCGGCTCACCGGGAGATCGACCGATACGCAGTATTTT
- | TRBJ2-1 | TRBD1 | TRBV19 | CASSNRQGYNNEQFF | TGTGCCAGTAGTAACAGACAGGGCTACAACAATGAGCAGTTCTTC
- | TRBJ1-3 | TRBD1 | TRBV27 | CASRLTGGTGNTIYF | TGTGCCAGCAGATTGACAGGGGGCACTGGAAACACCATATATTTT
- | TRBJ1-3 | - | TRBV5-1 | CASSLGSSSGNTIYF | TGCGCCAGCAGCTTGGGGTCGAGCTCTGGAAACACCATATATTTT
- | TRBJ2-7 | - | TRBV5-4 | CASSRIAEPYEQYF | TGTGCCAGCAGCCGAATAGCGGAGCCCTACGAGCAGTACTTC
- | TRBJ1-1 | TRBD1 | TRBV30 | CAWSVTGGFAFF | TGTGCCTGGAGTGTCACAGGGGGATTTGCTTTCTTT